This T cell receptor beta chain originates from a study of cytomegalovirus exposure and HLA in healthy donors (dated by TCRdb to about 2017). Turning to the overall study: In an earlier analysis of approximately 500 of the donors, 250 to 300 Gb of sequence data and 117 million unique TCR beta sequences from some 170 million T cells were reported. Approximately 310 gigabases of sequencing data and some 85 million unique TCR sequences were included in an early release covering around 650 HLA-typed donors. Of the 300 to 400 genotyped donors, approximately 80% fell in the genetic ancestry cluster associated with self-reported Caucasian donors. The study aimed to test whether cataloging public T cell receptors could reveal signatures of past pathogen exposure. Using immunosequencing, the study profiled T cell repertoires from 666 subjects and related those repertoires to cytomegalovirus serostatus. Besides the first cohort of hundreds of subjects, a separate validation cohort made up of over 100 different subjects was used. High-throughput TCR immunosequencing, statistical association of individual TCRs with disease status, and machine learning were combined to predict cytomegalovirus infection status. A later analysis re-analyzed previously published TCR beta repertoires from 650 to 800 donors and added high-resolution HLA genotyping to study TCR occurrence patterns. Rather than using new phenotypic data, the later analysis identified candidate immune exposures from TCR beta sequences and from how often those sequences occurred across donors. To decide whether each TCR beta V gene segment behaved as functional or pseudogenic, an earlier analysis of some 580 of the donors relied on high-throughput TCR beta sequencing. Alongside the repertoire data, information on donor age, sex, ethnicity and CMV serostatus was compiled. A later genetic analysis used genome-wide SNP genotypes for about 60% of the roughly 700 donors, treating that subset as a discovery cohort. All discovery cohort repertoires had been generated using a single sequencing platform. HLA typing covered class I and class II loci at four-digit resolution. The number of typed donors differed by locus: roughly 629-630 for A, B, C, DRB1 and DQB1; 522 for DQA1; approximately 600 for DPA1; and about 470 for DPB1. Because of strong linkage in the cohort, roughly five DR-DQ haplotypes were treated as single units for association and clustering. On average, about 240,000 unique TCR beta nucleotide sequences were sequenced per donor among 300 to 500 genotyped donors of the cohort, with approximately 18% of those sequences being non-productive. Study-wide conclusions, independent of this receptor: Cytomegalovirus status was reported to be diagnosed by the classifier with high specificity and sensitivity in both the original and validation cohorts. At a false discovery rate of 0.05, a later analysis linked around 15,000 TCR beta sequences to specific HLA alleles. Most CMV-associated TCR beta chains appeared to be HLA-restricted in a later analysis, and the HLA associations seemed to be driven largely by CMV exposure. Compared with the roughly 700-donor mean, donors in an Asian-associated ancestry cluster had fewer N-insertions in productive TCRs, according to a later genetic analysis. Three of the identified cytomegalovirus-associated TCR beta chains were confirmed in vitro to be specific for cytomegalovirus antigens. Correlated functional status among segregating V segments might reflect linkage disequilibrium, but an unknown experimental factor could not be ruled out. The study listed approximately 150 TCR beta chains as associated with cytomegalovirus. An association between a missense DCLRE1C variant and V-gene and J-gene trimming of TCR beta chains was found in a later genetic analysis and replicated in an independent cohort. According to a later analysis, TCR association rates differed among HLA loci, with DRB1 alleles showing the most associated TCRs and HLA-C alleles showing the fewest. Immune exposure information for the cohort was limited to CMV serostatus. In a later analysis, several top co-occurrence clusters were reported to appear linked to parvovirus B19, influenza, CMV and Epstein-Barr virus. In a later analysis, HLA-associated TCR beta chains were found to be more clonally expanded and to have lower generation probabilities than equally common non-associated chains. Because the 87-base-pair reads could not distinguish some IMGT-functional V segments, including TRBV6-2 and TRBV6-3, those segments were excluded. Broadly in line with IMGT annotations, most TCR beta V segments showed up in productive rearrangements about 87% or about 30% of the time in an earlier analysis of roughly 590 of the donors. In this cohort, only TCR beta chains were sequenced, and detectable features were limited by the absence of alpha or paired-chain data. Because HLA typing was missing for some donors at each locus, association tests included only the typed subset. The earlier analysis of nearly 600 of the donors excluded some 15 rarely observed V segments, including chromosome 9 orphons, because counts were too low. Across donors, most TCR sequences were observed very rarely, whereas some public TCRs were present in many individuals. A cluster of highly shared sequence variants was judged likely to represent a technical artifact of the sequencing pipeline. A further reported finding was that TCR beta sequences accurately predicted the HLA-A and HLA-B alleles for most subjects in the first cohort. The authors suggested that the approach could potentially be generalized to other disease states and immunological phenotypes. Assigning TCR associations to individual alleles was difficult when HLA alleles, especially DR and DQ, strongly co-occurred. Roughly uniform sequencing depth across donors was assumed in presence/absence analyses, although this assumption may not hold.

The cohort was made up of 666 healthy bone marrow donors. At the time of sampling, every cohort member was nominally healthy, though immune exposures that went unrecorded were likely present. The donor tested CMV seropositive and was one of the 289 seropositive cohort members. Each donor provided a peripheral blood sample, and peripheral blood mononuclear cells were used for TCR beta sequencing. Genomic DNA was extracted from the blood cell samples with the Qiagen DNeasy Blood Extraction Kit. The library was built by means of the immunoSEQ multiplex PCR assay. For the multiplex PCR, a mixture combining 60 forward primers for TCR Vbeta segments and 13 reverse primers for TCR Jbeta segments was used. Amplification of the CDR3 region of rearranged TCR beta genes was performed with a multiplex PCR assay on genomic DNA. The amplified TCR beta libraries were sequenced on the Illumina HiSeq System as 87-base-pair reads. Per the original workflow: A later analysis tallied 80 million to 95 million unique TCR beta chains across the approximately 670 repertoires, and around 10 million of those chains were shared by two or more donors. To remove PCR and sequencing errors, raw reads were error-corrected and collapsed into unique sequences using a nearest-neighbor algorithm that merged closely related sequences. To assign V, D and J gene segments, CDR3 sequences were aligned to IMGT reference sequences. Each retained sequence needed at least a six-nucleotide match to both a V gene segment and a J gene segment. A rearrangement counted as productive if the CDR3 had no stop codons and remained in frame with V and J, and every other rearrangement counted as non-productive. CDR3 was defined by IMGT convention, running from the second conserved V-encoded cysteine to the conserved J-encoded phenylalanine. Sequences without an unambiguous match to a single V gene segment were excluded from the earlier analysis of over 500 of the donors. An earlier analysis of 450 to 650 of the donors called V segments functional above 56.7% productive rearrangements and segregating when the between-donor standard deviation exceeded 5%. A statistical classification framework was built for diagnosing cytomegalovirus status from the catalog of TCR beta chain sequences. A later analysis assigned V and J genes by comparing TCR nucleotide sequences with IMGT/GENE-DB human TR gene sequences. In a later analysis, CDR3 sequences and most-parsimonious VDJ recombination scenarios were assigned using the TCRdist pipeline. A later analysis defined each TCR beta chain by its CDR3 amino acid sequence plus V-gene family, and excluded reads lacking a unique V-gene family. As a way to deal with suspected cross-contamination and a sequencing artifact, a later analysis dropped 500 to 700 nucleotide sequences that were highly shared and had low generation probability. In a later analysis, a clonal expansion index for each public chain was calculated from normalized within-repertoire ranks of inferred template counts. Generation probabilities in a later analysis came from a VDJ recombination model fitted to out-of-frame rearrangements, and those results were checked against IGoR. A later analysis scored TCR-TCR, TCR-HLA and TCR-CMV co-occurrence with hypergeometric tests, applying a repertoire-size bias correction to TCR pairs. False discovery rates were estimated in a later analysis by permuting HLA or CMV assignments 20 times. In a later analysis, co-occurring TCRs were grouped using DBSCAN, with TCRdist sequence similarity added in when clustering inside HLA-allele-positive subsets. For co-occurrence clustering, repertoires with fewer than 30,000 or more than 120,000 public chains were excluded, along with roughly 5 repertoires with anomalous nucleotide sharing. TCRdb carries this immuneACCESS record with in-frame sequences only. Its versions omit some clonotypes, under half of them owing to an unresolved V gene in the studies checked, with the rest unexplained. The DNA was the basis for D and trimming; V, J and clone size are from that table. In all, the sample holds about 120,000 clones, and roughly 70% of those were seen once. Jointly, the top ten make up just under 3% of the sample.

As regards this clone: Its antigen is still unknown. No base-level quality is on record; no much larger clone is a single base apart.

The cysteine opens and the phenylalanine closes a CDR3 of 16 amino acids. Only the CDR3 region is kept as DNA, spanning 48 bases read in frame from base 1. V and J are truncated by 2 bases and 4 bases respectively, leaving an intervening sequence of 17 bases. The germline V gene provides CDR1 SGDLS and CDR2 YYNGEE. Specimen: PBMCs. This clonotype was obtained from a woman between 35 and 50 years old in good health and CMV-seropositive. In this chain, TRBV9 is recombined with TRBJ2-3; TRBD2 is perhaps the D gene, given 7 matching bases. Read as DNA, the sequence is TGTGCCAGCAGCGTCGGTGTGGGGGCGGGAGCAGATACGCAGTATTTT. This is translated as CASSVGVGAGADTQYF.